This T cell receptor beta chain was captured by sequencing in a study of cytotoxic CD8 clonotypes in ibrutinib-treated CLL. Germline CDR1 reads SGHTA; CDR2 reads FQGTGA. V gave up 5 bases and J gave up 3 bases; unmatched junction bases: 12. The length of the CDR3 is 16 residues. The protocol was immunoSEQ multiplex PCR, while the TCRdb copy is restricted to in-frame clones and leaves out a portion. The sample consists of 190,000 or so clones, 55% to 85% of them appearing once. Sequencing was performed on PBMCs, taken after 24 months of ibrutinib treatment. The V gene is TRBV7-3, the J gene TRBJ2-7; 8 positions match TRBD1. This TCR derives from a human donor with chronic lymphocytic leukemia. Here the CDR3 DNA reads TGTGCCAGCAGCCCCACACCCGGACAGGGTTACTACGAGCAGTACTTC. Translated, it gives CASSPTPGQGYYEQYF.